Listed below are T cell receptor beta chains from one sample, sequenced in a study of early T cells in non-severe SARS-CoV-2 infection. TCRdb re-called the 5' RACE reads with MiXCR, one entry per CDR3 protein. Counted here are tens of thousands of distinct CDR3 sequences, 5% to 6.5% occurring once; the ten biggest clones make up roughly 3.6%. Sequenced: whole blood. The origin of the receptors is an adult who was a healthcare worker with PCR-confirmed SARS-CoV-2 infection or an uninfected control (not recorded which). Each CDR3 is given with its conserved first and last residue. Fields, in order: CDR3 length, J gene, D gene, V gene, clone size, CDR3 DNA, CDR3 protein. The D gene is left open where the match is weak. Size is stated for part of the rows, as once, few or many counts, or as a class when the clone is expanded.

cdr3_length: 14
j_call: TRBJ2-2
d_call: NA
v_call: TRBV6-5
clone_size: NA
cdr3_nt: TGTGCCAGCAGACAGCTGTCGAACACCGGGGAGCTGTTTTTT
cdr3_aa: CASRQLSNTGELFF

cdr3_length: 15
j_call: TRBJ1-3
d_call: TRBD1
v_call: TRBV9
clone_size: many
cdr3_nt: TGTGCCAGCAGCCTAAGGGACAGCTCTGAAAACACCATATATTTT
cdr3_aa: CASSLRDSSENTIYF

cdr3_length: 15
j_call: TRBJ2-1
d_call: NA
v_call: TRBV4-2
clone_size: many
cdr3_nt: TGTGCCAGCAGCCAAGAAGGAGGCAGCTACAATGAGCAGTTCTTC
cdr3_aa: CASSQEGGSYNEQFF

cdr3_length: 15
j_call: TRBJ1-2
d_call: NA
v_call: TRBV7-9
clone_size: many
cdr3_nt: TGTGCCAGCAGCTTAATTGGAGGGCGAGGGGATGGCTACACCTTC
cdr3_aa: CASSLIGGRGDGYTF

cdr3_length: 16
j_call: TRBJ2-1
d_call: TRBD2
v_call: TRBV12-3/TRBV12-4
clone_size: many
cdr3_nt: TGTGCCAGCAGTTTAGCGACTGGCGGGAGGGCCCCTGAGCAGTTCTTC
cdr3_aa: CASSLATGGRAPEQFF

cdr3_length: 13
j_call: TRBJ1-5
d_call: NA
v_call: TRBV6-2/TRBV6-3
clone_size: many
cdr3_nt: TGTGCCAGCAGAGCTACAGGGAATCAGCCCCAGCATTTT
cdr3_aa: CASRATGNQPQHF

cdr3_length: 16
j_call: TRBJ2-1
d_call: TRBD2
v_call: TRBV13
clone_size: few
cdr3_nt: TGTGCCAGCAGCTTAGAGGGACTAGCGGCCTACAATGAGCAGTTCTTC
cdr3_aa: CASSLEGLAAYNEQFF

cdr3_length: 15
j_call: TRBJ1-5
d_call: NA
v_call: TRBV6-5
clone_size: few
cdr3_nt: TGTGCCAGCAGACCCTCAGGGGTGGACAATCAGCCCCAGCATTTT
cdr3_aa: CASRPSGVDNQPQHF

cdr3_length: 15
j_call: TRBJ1-3
d_call: NA
v_call: TRBV5-1
clone_size: NA
cdr3_nt: TGCGCCAGCAGCCCCAGGACGGACTCTGGAAACACCATATATTTT
cdr3_aa: CASSPRTDSGNTIYF

cdr3_length: 14
j_call: TRBJ1-1
d_call: TRBD1
v_call: TRBV12-3/TRBV12-4
clone_size: many
cdr3_nt: TGTGCCAGCAGTTCCACAGGGGGAGACACTGAAGCTTTCTTT
cdr3_aa: CASSSTGGDTEAFF

cdr3_length: 13
j_call: TRBJ2-5
d_call: NA
v_call: TRBV7-3
clone_size: many
cdr3_nt: TGTGCCAGCAGCTATGGCGTCGGAGAGACCCAGTACTTC
cdr3_aa: CASSYGVGETQYF

cdr3_length: 15
j_call: TRBJ2-1
d_call: NA
v_call: TRBV5-1
clone_size: NA
cdr3_nt: TGCGCCAGCAGCTTGGTTTCTTGGCAGTCCCATGAGCAGTTCTTC
cdr3_aa: CASSLVSWQSHEQFF

cdr3_length: 15
j_call: TRBJ1-3
d_call: NA
v_call: TRBV7-3
clone_size: NA
cdr3_nt: TGTGCCAGCAGCTTATCGGCATACTCTGGAAACACCATATATTTT
cdr3_aa: CASSLSAYSGNTIYF

cdr3_length: 14
j_call: TRBJ2-2
d_call: NA
v_call: TRBV3-1
clone_size: NA
cdr3_nt: TGTGCCAGCAGCCGGGGCTCAGACACCGGGGAGCTGTTTTTT
cdr3_aa: CASSRGSDTGELFF

cdr3_length: 13
j_call: TRBJ1-1
d_call: NA
v_call: TRBV7-6
clone_size: few
cdr3_nt: TGTGCCAGCAGCAGCAACAAAGCCACTGAAGCTTTCTTT
cdr3_aa: CASSSNKATEAFF

cdr3_length: 17
j_call: TRBJ2-5
d_call: NA
v_call: TRBV13
clone_size: many
cdr3_nt: TGTGCCAGCAGCTTAGGCCTCATCTATAGCCAACAAGAGACCCAGTACTTC
cdr3_aa: CASSLGLIYSQQETQYF

cdr3_length: 14
j_call: TRBJ2-7
d_call: NA
v_call: TRBV28
clone_size: NA
cdr3_nt: TGTGCCAGCAGTTTTCAGGGAGCCCTCTACGAGCAGTACTTC
cdr3_aa: CASSFQGALYEQYF

cdr3_length: 14
j_call: TRBJ1-1
d_call: NA
v_call: TRBV18
clone_size: many
cdr3_nt: TGTGCCAGCTCACCGATTACACGGAACACTGAAGCTTTCTTT
cdr3_aa: CASSPITRNTEAFF

cdr3_length: 14
j_call: TRBJ2-7
d_call: TRBD2
v_call: TRBV10-3
clone_size: many
cdr3_nt: TGTGCCATCAGGGAAGGACTAGCGGCCTACGAGCAGTACTTC
cdr3_aa: CAIREGLAAYEQYF

cdr3_length: 13
j_call: TRBJ2-1
d_call: TRBD1
v_call: TRBV6-5
clone_size: many
cdr3_nt: TGTGCCAGCAGTCAGGGGGCATGGAATGAGCAGTTCTTC
cdr3_aa: CASSQGAWNEQFF

cdr3_length: 16
j_call: TRBJ2-1
d_call: NA
v_call: TRBV3-1
clone_size: NA
cdr3_nt: TGTGCCAGCAGCCTCCAACCGGGAGTTTCCTACAATGAGCAGTTCTTC
cdr3_aa: CASSLQPGVSYNEQFF

cdr3_length: 15
j_call: TRBJ2-7
d_call: TRBD1
v_call: TRBV11-2
clone_size: few
cdr3_nt: TGTGCCAGCAGCCCAATAGGGACAGGGGGCTACGAGCAGTACTTC
cdr3_aa: CASSPIGTGGYEQYF

cdr3_length: 13
j_call: TRBJ1-1
d_call: NA
v_call: TRBV28
clone_size: NA
cdr3_nt: TGTACCAGCAGTTCAGGAGGGAGCACTGAAGCTTTCTTT
cdr3_aa: CTSSSGGSTEAFF

cdr3_length: 12
j_call: TRBJ1-1
d_call: NA
v_call: TRBV6-6
clone_size: many
cdr3_nt: TGTGCCAGCAGTTTCCCCCAGACTGAAGCTTTCTTT
cdr3_aa: CASSFPQTEAFF

cdr3_length: 13
j_call: TRBJ2-7
d_call: NA
v_call: TRBV3-1
clone_size: many
cdr3_nt: TGTGCCAGCAGCCAAGAGGCTCGTGGCGAGCAGTACTTC
cdr3_aa: CASSQEARGEQYF

cdr3_length: 12
j_call: TRBJ2-1
d_call: NA
v_call: TRBV18
clone_size: many
cdr3_nt: TGTGCCAGCTCACCGGTGGGGAATGAGCAGTTCTTC
cdr3_aa: CASSPVGNEQFF

cdr3_length: 15
j_call: TRBJ2-1
d_call: TRBD2
v_call: TRBV7-9
clone_size: NA
cdr3_nt: TGTGCCAGCAGCTTGTGCGGGAGTTTTCACAATGAGCAGTTCTTC
cdr3_aa: CASSLCGSFHNEQFF

cdr3_length: 16
j_call: TRBJ2-3
d_call: NA
v_call: TRBV7-9
clone_size: many
cdr3_nt: TGTGCCAGCAGCTTAGATTGGGGGATCCGCACAGATACGCAGTATTTT
cdr3_aa: CASSLDWGIRTDTQYF

cdr3_length: 16
j_call: TRBJ2-3
d_call: NA
v_call: TRBV5-3
clone_size: few
cdr3_nt: TGTGCCAGAAGCTTGTTACAGGCCCAGACCACAGATACGCAGTATTTT
cdr3_aa: CARSLLQAQTTDTQYF

cdr3_length: 15
j_call: TRBJ1-6
d_call: NA
v_call: TRBV10-3
clone_size: many
cdr3_nt: TGTGCCATCAGTGATGCGGGCAGAAGTAATTCACCCCTCCACTTT
cdr3_aa: CAISDAGRSNSPLHF

cdr3_length: 15
j_call: TRBJ1-4
d_call: TRBD1
v_call: TRBV7-2
clone_size: NA
cdr3_nt: TGTGCCAGCAGCTTATCCGCACAGGGGGGTGAAAAACTGTTTTTT
cdr3_aa: CASSLSAQGGEKLFF

cdr3_length: 13
j_call: TRBJ1-2
d_call: TRBD1
v_call: TRBV28
clone_size: medium-sized
cdr3_nt: TGTGCCAGCAGTCTGGGGGACAGGGAAAGCTACACCTTC
cdr3_aa: CASSLGDRESYTF